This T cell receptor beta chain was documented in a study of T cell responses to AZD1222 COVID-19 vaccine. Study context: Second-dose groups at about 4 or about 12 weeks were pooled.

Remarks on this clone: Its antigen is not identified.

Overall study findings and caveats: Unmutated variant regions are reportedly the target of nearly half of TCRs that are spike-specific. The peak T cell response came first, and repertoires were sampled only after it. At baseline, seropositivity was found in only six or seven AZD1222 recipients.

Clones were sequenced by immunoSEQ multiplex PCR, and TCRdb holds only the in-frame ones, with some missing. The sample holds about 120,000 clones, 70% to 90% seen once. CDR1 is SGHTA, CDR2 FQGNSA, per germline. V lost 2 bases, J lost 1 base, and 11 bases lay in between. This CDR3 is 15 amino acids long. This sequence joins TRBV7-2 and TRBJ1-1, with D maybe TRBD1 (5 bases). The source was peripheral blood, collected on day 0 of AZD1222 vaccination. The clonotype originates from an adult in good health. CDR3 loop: CASSLKETANTEAFF. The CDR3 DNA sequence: TGTGCCAGCAGCTTAAAAGAGACAGCGAACACTGAAGCTTTCTTT.